The TCR beta chain under discussion was sequenced for a study of blood T cell repertoires in COVID-19. The table came from immunoSEQ multiplex PCR; TCRdb's copy has only in-frame clones and leaves some out. The sample has over 110,000 clones; 88% are singletons. The CDR3 contains 14 residues. V gave up 11 bases and J gave up 3 bases, with 19 bases separating them. The germline V gene has CDR1 MNHEY and CDR2 SVGAGI. This sequence originates from a man in his 70s with acute or convalescent COVID-19. The gene calls are TRBV6-5 and TRBJ2-5; D might be TRBD1 (6 bases). The specimen sequenced was peripheral blood. For the CDR3, the DNA is TGTGCCTCTACGGCAGGGGTTTTAGAAGAGACCCAGTACTTC. It translates to CASTAGVLEETQYF.